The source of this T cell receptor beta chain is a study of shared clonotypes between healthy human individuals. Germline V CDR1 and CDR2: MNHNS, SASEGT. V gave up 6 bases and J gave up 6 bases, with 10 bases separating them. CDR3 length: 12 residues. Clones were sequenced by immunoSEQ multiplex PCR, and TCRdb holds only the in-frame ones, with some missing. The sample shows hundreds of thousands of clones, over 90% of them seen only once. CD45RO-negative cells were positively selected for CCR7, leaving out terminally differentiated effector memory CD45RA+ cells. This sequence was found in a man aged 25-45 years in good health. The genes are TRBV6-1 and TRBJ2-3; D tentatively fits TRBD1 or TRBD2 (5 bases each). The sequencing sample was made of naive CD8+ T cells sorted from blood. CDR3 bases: TGTGCCAGCAGAAAAGGGGAGGATACGCAGTATTTT. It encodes CASRKGEDTQYF.